A single sample gave rise to the 21 T cell receptor beta chains below, sequenced in a study of early T cells in non-severe SARS-CoV-2 infection. TCRdb re-called the 5' RACE reads with MiXCR, one entry per CDR3 protein. The data show 45,000 or so distinct CDR3 sequences, 5.5% to 6.5% seen once. The sequencing sample was made of whole blood. Receptors were obtained from an adult who was a healthcare worker with PCR-confirmed SARS-CoV-2 infection or an uninfected control (not recorded which).

This clonotype was counted ten times or more. CDR3 region: CASSQVKGLAGKETQYF. The CDR3 coding sequence is TGCGCCAGCAGCCAAGTGAAGGGACTAGCGGGTAAAGAGACCCAGTACTTC. The rearrangement links TRBV4-1 to TRBJ2-5, with 12 bases lining up with TRBD2. Germline CDR1 reads MGHRA; CDR2 reads YSYEKL. The V and J ends lost 1 base and 3 bases, in that order; junction bases with no gene match: 6. This CDR3 has 17 amino acids.

In this sample, this clonotype turned up many times. The V call is TRBV3-1, the J call TRBJ2-5; D might be TRBD1 or TRBD2, each matching 6 bases. Germline CDR1 is LGHDT and CDR2 is YNNKEL (reference sequence). Between the trimmed V and J ends, which lost 2 bases and 1 base, there was a span of 11 bases. This CDR3 is built from 15 residues. The CDR3 DNA sequence: TGTGCCAGCAGCCAATTGGGGGGCCCCCAAGAGACCCAGTACTTC. Its protein is CASSQLGGPQETQYF.

In its sample, this clonotype was seen a few times. The chain carries TRBV10-1 and TRBJ2-1; 8 bases line up with TRBD1. The CDR3 has 17 amino acids. The ends lost 2 bases at V and 0 bases at J; junction bases unmatched: 6. In germline, CDR1 is WNHNN, CDR2 SYGVQD (reference sequence). CDR3 bases: TGCGCCAGCAGTGAGGGAGGACAGGGATCCTCCTACAATGAGCAGTTCTTC. Protein: CASSEGGQGSSYNEQFF.

The chain is built from TRBV12-3 or TRBV12-4 and TRBJ1-3; tentatively, D is TRBD1 (6 bases). The CDR3 contains 18 residues. V lost 7 bases to trimming and J lost 3 bases, with 25 bases between them. The CDR3 nucleotides read TGTGCCAGCACCCTTTGGGGGTCTGAAACAGGGTTTGGAAACACCATATATTTT. It translates to CASTLWGSETGFGNTIYF.

This clonotype was found many times. V and J are TRBV7-9 and TRBJ1-1; D perhaps matches TRBD1 (6 bases). The CDR3 loop spans 17 amino acids. CDR1 is SEHNR and CDR2 is FQNEAQ in the germline V gene (reference sequence). The V gene lost 6 bases and the J gene lost 0 bases, with 20 bases spanning the gap. The CDR3, as DNA: TGTGCCAGCAGTTCGAGGGACCCACAGGGTATGAACACTGAAGCTTTCTTT. It encodes CASSSRDPQGMNTEAFF.

This clonotype was counted many times. This chain joins TRBV11-2 and TRBJ2-3; 9 positions agree with TRBD2. V was pared by 1 base and J by 5 bases, with 10 bases of the junction left unmatched. CDR1 is SGHAT, CDR2 FQNNGV, per germline. The CDR3 is 17 amino acids. CDR3 in DNA: TGTGCCAGCAGCTTAGTGCGTGCGGGGGGGCGAAAAGATACGCAGTATTTT. It translates to CASSLVRAGGRKDTQYF.

This clonotype was seen only a few times. This chain links TRBV4-1 with TRBJ1-4; perhaps TRBD1 as D (6 bases). The V and J ends lost 4 bases and 1 base respectively, with 7 bases between them. CDR1 and CDR2 from the germline V gene are MGHRA and YSYEKL. CDR3 length equals 14 residues. The CDR3 DNA reads TGCGCCAGCAGCCGAGGGGGAACTAATGAAAAACTGTTTTTT. This gives the protein CASSRGGTNEKLFF.

In this sample, this clonotype turned up a few times. This chain uses TRBV28 with TRBJ2-1; 10 bases are a match to TRBD1. This CDR3 spans 14 amino acids. V was pared by 6 bases and J by 5 bases, with 4 bases of the junction left unmatched. Germline V lookup: CDR1 MDHEN, CDR2 SYDVKM. Written as DNA, the CDR3 is TGTGCCAGCAGGTGGGGGACAGGGGACAATGAGCAGTTCTTC. Translated, it gives CASRWGTGDNEQFF.

This clonotype has just a few counts. V and J are TRBV15 and TRBJ2-7; 9 bases are a match to TRBD1. Germline V lookup: CDR1 LNHNV, CDR2 YYDKDF (reference sequence). Unmatched junction bases numbered 8, after V lost 2 bases and J lost 3 bases. This CDR3 contains 16 residues. The CDR3 coding sequence is TGTGCCACCAGCAGATCAACAGGGGGCGCGAGCTACGAGCAGTACTTC. Translating gives CATSRSTGGASYEQYF.

The chain combines TRBV7-6 with TRBJ2-2; 9 bases map to TRBD2. With V trimmed by 4 bases and J by 1 base, 13 bases remained unmatched. The CDR3 loop spans 19 amino acids. Germline V CDR1 and CDR2: SGHVS, FNYEAQ. The CDR3 coding sequence is TGTGCCAGCAGCTACCTTAGGGGGGTAGCGGGGGAGAACACCGGGGAGCTGTTTTTT. Translated: CASSYLRGVAGENTGELFF. The full variable domain, its missing parts supplied by reference TRBV7-6 and TRBJ2-2, is GAGVSQSPRYKVTKRGQDVALRCDPISGHVSLYWYRQALGQGPEFLTYFNYEAQQDKSGLPNDRFSAERPEGSISTLTIQRTEQRDSAMYRCASSYLRGVAGENTGELFFGEGSRLTVL.

There are many counts of this clonotype. The J gene is TRBJ2-3, the V gene TRBV7-3, with a possible D match to TRBD2 (5 bases). The CDR3 is 17 residues long. V was clipped by 5 bases and J by 0 bases, with 18 bases between them. Germline V CDR1 and CDR2: SGHTA, FQGTGA. CDR3 amino acids: CASSLMGSPHSTDTQYF. The DNA of the CDR3 is TGTGCCAGCAGCCTAATGGGGAGCCCCCATAGCACAGATACGCAGTATTTT.

This clonotype was detected ten times or more. This chain connects TRBV18 to TRBJ2-7; 9 nucleotides line up with TRBD2. This CDR3 spans 15 amino acids. CDR1 and CDR2 (germline): KGHSH, LQKENI. V gave up 2 bases and J gave up 4 bases; unmatched junction bases: 6. The CDR3 DNA reads TGTGCCAGCTCACCAGGTAGCGGGGGTATTTACGAGCAGTACTTC. Translated: CASSPGSGGIYEQYF.

This clonotype turned up a few times. This chain joins TRBV5-1 and TRBJ2-5; maybe TRBD1 (6 bases). The CDR3 extends over 15 amino acids. The ends were cut back, 0 bases at V and 3 bases at J, with 12 bases in the middle. The germline gives CDR1 SGHRS, CDR2 YFSETQ. CDR3 protein: CASSLAGTREETQYF. The CDR3, as DNA: TGCGCCAGCAGCTTGGCCGGGACAAGGGAAGAGACCCAGTACTTC. The entire variable domain, with the rest obtained from reference TRBV5-1 and TRBJ2-5, is as follows: KAGVTQTPRYLIKTRGQQVTLSCSPISGHRSVSWYQQTPGQGLQFLFEYFSETQRNKGNFPGRFSGRQFSNSRSEMNVSTLELGDSALYLCASSLAGTREETQYFGPGTRLLVL.

This clonotype was counted ten times or more. The gene calls are TRBV5-4 and TRBJ2-5, with TRBD2 matching over 7 bases. CDR3 size: 16 residues. Germline V lookup: CDR1 SGHNT, CDR2 YYREEE (reference sequence). With V trimmed by 4 bases and J by 1 base, 10 bases remained unmatched. For the CDR3, the DNA is TGTGCCAGCAGCAGCGGGACGGTGGGACTCCAAGAGACCCAGTACTTC. It encodes CASSSGTVGLQETQYF.

V is TRBV28 and J is TRBJ2-3, with TRBD2 matching 15 bases. The V gene end was trimmed by 7 bases and the J gene end by 7 bases; junction bases not matched to a gene: 9. The CDR3 is made up of 16 amino acids. Germline V gene data show CDR1 as MDHEN and CDR2 as SYDVKM. CDR3 in amino acids: CASTPSGTSGGHTQYF. The CDR3 region has the DNA TGTGCCAGCACCCCTTCAGGGACTAGCGGGGGGCATACGCAGTATTTT.

This clonotype occurred many times. The V gene is TRBV6-5, the J gene TRBJ1-4, with D possibly being TRBD1 (6 bases). This CDR3 has 14 residues. Per the germline V gene, CDR1 is MNHEY and CDR2 is SVGAGI. Trimming cost V 5 bases and J 4 bases, with 11 bases left between them. The CDR3 region is CASSQQGFNEKLFF. For the CDR3, the DNA is TGTGCCAGCAGTCAACAGGGCTTTAATGAAAAACTGTTTTTT.

This clonotype showed up many times. The chain has TRBV6-5 and TRBJ2-3; weak D call: TRBD2 (5 bases). The CDR3 loop spans 14 amino acids. CDR1 is MNHEY, CDR2 SVGAGI, per germline. V was pared by 2 bases and J by 4 bases, with 10 bases between. The CDR3 loop is CASSYLDLPDTQYF. The CDR3 DNA follows: TGTGCCAGCAGTTACCTGGACTTGCCAGATACGCAGTATTTT.

Worth noting for this clonotype: A much larger clone differs by one base, so this may be a read error. The chain links TRBV4-3 to TRBJ1-1, with D perhaps TRBD1 (6 bases). The CDR3 is made up of 12 amino acids. Germline V gene sequence: CDR1 LGHNA, CDR2 YSLEER. The chain's CDR3 is CACSHRGAEAFF. The CDR3 DNA follows: TGCGCCTGCAGCCATCGGGGGGCCGAAGCTTTCTTT.

This clonotype occurred many times. This chain uses TRBV24-1 with TRBJ2-3, with 9 bases matching TRBD1. Per germline, CDR1 KGHDR and CDR2 SFDVKD. CDR3 length: 17 amino acids. Trimming removed 2 bases from V and 1 base from J; junction bases left unmatched: 6. The CDR3, as DNA: TGTGCCACCAGTGATTCGATCGGGGACAGGGGCACAGATACGCAGTATTTT. Residues: CATSDSIGDRGTDTQYF.

This clonotype has ten or more counts. The rearrangement joins TRBV7-9 to TRBJ1-1, with D tentatively TRBD1 (5 bases). V was cut by 6 bases and J by 7 bases, with 9 bases left in between. The CDR3 is made up of 11 amino acids. Germline V lookup: CDR1 SEHNR, CDR2 FQNEAQ (reference sequence). CDR3 residues: CASRQGDEAFF. CDR3 in DNA: TGTGCCAGCAGGCAGGGTGATGAAGCTTTCTTT.

The CDR3 protein is CATRGQGTMGPDTQYF. The CDR3, as DNA: TGTGCCACCAGGGGACAGGGCACCATGGGACCAGATACGCAGTATTTT. The chain carries TRBV27 and TRBJ2-3, with TRBD1 identical over 9 bases. The V segment lost 10 bases and the J segment 4 bases; nucleotides outside the gene matches: 15. Germline V gene lookup returns CDR1 MNHEY and CDR2 SMNVEV (reference sequence). The CDR3 loop spans 16 amino acids.